The next 16 T cell receptor beta chains were all read from a single sample in a study of blood T cell repertoires in COVID-19. The repertoire was sequenced with immunoSEQ multiplex PCR; TCRdb's copy has only in-frame clones and lacks some. The table records about 350,000 clones, around 91% of them present only once. Material: peripheral blood. The receptors shown here come from a woman aged 18-29 years who had recovered from COVID-19.

The V and J genes are TRBV30 and TRBJ2-3, with a possible D match to TRBD2 (7 bases). Germline V gene data show CDR1 as GTSNPN and CDR2 as SVGIG (reference sequence). V lost 0 bases, J lost 2 bases, and 12 bases lay in between. The CDR3 runs 15 residues. The CDR3 nucleotides read TGTGCCTGGAGTGTACTCGGGGGGCCCACAGATACGCAGTATTTT. It yields the protein CAWSVLGGPTDTQYF.

This clone was recorded only once. CDR3 region: CASSATAHNTQYF. In DNA form, the CDR3 reads TGTGCCAGCAGCGCCACCGCCCACAATACGCAGTATTTT. The chain links TRBV9 to TRBJ2-3; D is ambiguous. CDR1 is SGDLS and CDR2 is YYNGEE in the germline V gene. V lost 3 bases to trimming and J lost 7 bases, with 12 bases between them. The CDR3 contains 13 residues.

The chain joins TRBV21-1 to TRBJ2-1; the DNA was not compared with TRBD2, the D call given in the table. TRBV21-1 is described as a pseudogene. This CDR3 has 20 residues. In DNA, the CDR3 is TGTGCCAGCAGCAAAGGACCGGGACTAGCGGGAGAGATCCCCTACAATGAGCAGTTCTTC. Protein: CASSKGPGLAGEIPYNEQFF.

The chain joins TRBV27 to TRBJ1-1; TRBD1 might be the D (6 bases). CDR1 is MNHEY, CDR2 SMNVEV, per germline (reference sequence). The CDR3 contains 14 residues. V was clipped by 6 bases and J by 4 bases, with 15 bases between them. For the CDR3, the DNA is TGTGCCAGCAGGAGGGGGAGGGAGGGCACTGAAGCTTTCTTT. Protein sequence: CASRRGREGTEAFF.

The chain employs TRBV25-1 and TRBJ1-1, with D hard to call. CDR1 is MGHDK, CDR2 SYGVNS, per germline. This CDR3 has 11 amino acids. V dropped 3 bases and J dropped 8 bases, with 7 bases sitting between them. The CDR3 region has the DNA TGTGCCAGCAGTGAGTTCAAAGAAGCTTTCTTT. This gives the protein CASSEFKEAFF.

This chain connects TRBV7-2 to TRBJ2-1; D not certain. There are 14 residues in the CDR3. Germline V gene lookup returns CDR1 SGHTA and CDR2 FQGNSA. V was shortened by 1 base and J by 9 bases, with 13 bases between the two germline ends. DNA for the CDR3: TGTGCCAGCAGCTTAGTGCAAAGCCGTTCTGAGCAGTTCTTC. This translates into CASSLVQSRSEQFF.

The chain is built from TRBV19 and TRBJ1-1; 11 positions agree with TRBD1. This CDR3 has 14 amino acids. V shed 8 bases and J 11 bases; nucleotides not matched to a gene: 13. CDR1 and CDR2 (germline): LNHDA, SQIVND (reference sequence). Here the CDR3 reads CASSDRGPSGRAFF. CDR3 bases: TGTGCCAGTTCGGACAGGGGGCCATCTGGGCGCGCTTTCTTT. The whole variable domain, filled in from reference TRBV19 and TRBJ1-1, reads DGGITQSPKYLFRKEGQNVTLSCEQNLNHDAMYWYRQDPGQGLRLIYYSQIVNDFQKGDIAEGYSVSREKKESFPLTVTSAQKNPTAFYLCASSDRGPSGRAFFGQGTRLTVV.

This chain links TRBV13 with TRBJ2-3; TRBD2 might be the D (5 bases). Germline CDR1 and CDR2: PRHDT and FYEKMQ (reference sequence). The V gene lost 5 bases and the J gene lost 8 bases, with 11 bases spanning the gap. The CDR3 consists of 12 residues. In nucleotides, the CDR3 is TGTGCCAGCAGCCGGGAATCGGGTACGCAGTATTTT. Protein sequence: CASSRESGTQYF.

The V and J genes are TRBV3-1 (or the pseudogene TRBV3-2) and TRBJ1-4; D remains unclear. Germline V gene data show CDR1 as LGHDT and CDR2 as YNNKEL (reference sequence). The CDR3 totals 18 residues. The ends were cut back, 4 bases at V and 8 bases at J, with 26 bases in the middle. The CDR3 bases are TGTGCCAGCAGCCCCGAACCTGGCGGGCCGGCCCAAGGGGAAAAACTGTTTTTT. Protein product: CASSPEPGGPAQGEKLFF.

The V gene is TRBV7-9, the J gene TRBJ1-2, with D uncertain. In germline, CDR1 is SEHNR, CDR2 FQNEAQ (reference sequence). CDR3 size: 13 residues. V was pared by 1 base and J by 7 bases, with 10 bases between. The chain's CDR3 is CASSLVTRVGYTF. The CDR3 coding sequence is TGTGCCAGCAGCTTAGTTACGAGGGTTGGCTACACCTTC.

The chain has TRBV7-9 and TRBJ1-5, with D tentatively TRBD1 (6 bases). Germline V lookup: CDR1 SEHNR, CDR2 FQNEAQ (reference sequence). This CDR3 is 15 amino acids long. The V end was cut by 1 base, the J end by 0 bases, with 7 bases between. In DNA, the CDR3 is TGTGCCAGCAGCTTAGGGACAGTTAGCAATCAGCCCCAGCATTTT. Protein: CASSLGTVSNQPQHF.

J is TRBJ1-4 and V is TRBV19, with a weak D call TRBD1 (6 bases). Trimming stripped 3 bases from V and 7 bases from J, with 12 bases between. CDR3 length equals 14 residues. The germline gives CDR1 LNHDA, CDR2 SQIVND (reference sequence). The CDR3 sequence: CASSMNRAAEKLFF. The CDR3 DNA follows: TGTGCCAGTAGTATGAACAGGGCCGCTGAAAAACTGTTTTTT. Drawing the rest from reference TRBV19 and TRBJ1-4, the complete variable domain is DGGITQSPKYLFRKEGQNVTLSCEQNLNHDAMYWYRQDPGQGLRLIYYSQIVNDFQKGDIAEGYSVSREKKESFPLTVTSAQKNPTAFYLCASSMNRAAEKLFFGSGTQLSVL.

The J gene is TRBJ2-7, the V gene TRBV20-1; possibly TRBD1 for D (6 bases). Germline CDR1 DFQATT, CDR2 SNEGSKA (reference sequence). Trimming removed 6 bases from V and 4 bases from J, with 10 bases in between. This CDR3 region has 11 residues. CDR3 DNA sequence: TGCAGTGCCAGGGACATTTACGAGCAGTACGTC. Protein sequence: CSARDIYEQYV.

This chain links TRBV18 with TRBJ1-6; the match to TRBD1 covers 10 bases. The CDR3 consists of 14 residues. Trimming at V came to 3 bases and at J to 11 bases, leaving 4 bases not matched to a gene. Germline CDR1 and CDR2: KGHSH and LQKENI. The CDR3 DNA sequence: TGTGCCAGCTCACCGGGACAGGGGTCAACACCCCTCCACTTT. Amino acid sequence: CASSPGQGSTPLHF.

The CDR3 loop reads CASSHEVPSGDYTSDTSYNEQFF. The CDR3 DNA sequence: TGTGCCAGCAGCCATGAGGTACCTAGCGGGGACTATACCTCGGACACCTCCTACAATGAGCAGTTCTTC. This chain connects TRBV6-2 or TRBV6-3 to TRBJ2-1; 9 nucleotides align to TRBD2. In germline, CDR1 is MNHEY, CDR2 SVGEGT. V shed 6 bases and J 0 bases; nucleotides not matched to a gene: 27. This CDR3 comprises 23 residues.

This chain links TRBV29-1 with TRBJ1-2; 7 bases line up with TRBD1. Germline-derived CDR1 and CDR2 are SQVTM and ANQGSEA. Trimming cost V 5 bases and J 3 bases; bases outside gene matches: 15. This CDR3 region has 16 residues. CDR3 in amino acids: CSVPTGFQKGDYGYTF. As DNA, the CDR3 is TGCAGCGTTCCGACAGGGTTCCAGAAGGGAGACTATGGCTACACCTTC.